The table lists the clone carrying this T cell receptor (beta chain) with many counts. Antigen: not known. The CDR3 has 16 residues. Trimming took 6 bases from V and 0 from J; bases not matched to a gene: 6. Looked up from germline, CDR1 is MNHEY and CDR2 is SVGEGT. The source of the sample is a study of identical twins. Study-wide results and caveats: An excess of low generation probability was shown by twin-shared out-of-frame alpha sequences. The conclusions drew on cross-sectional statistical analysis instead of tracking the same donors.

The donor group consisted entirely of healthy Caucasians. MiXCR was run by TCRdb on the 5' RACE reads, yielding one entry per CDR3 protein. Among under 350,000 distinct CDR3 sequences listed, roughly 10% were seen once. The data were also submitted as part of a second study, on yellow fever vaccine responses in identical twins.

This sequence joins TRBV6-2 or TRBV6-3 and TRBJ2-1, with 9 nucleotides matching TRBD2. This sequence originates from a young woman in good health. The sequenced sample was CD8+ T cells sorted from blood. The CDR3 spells CASSFPGLASYNEQFF. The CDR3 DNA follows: TGTGCCAGCAGCTTTCCGGGACTAGCCTCCTACAATGAGCAGTTCTTC.